This T cell receptor (beta chain) is drawn from a study of blood T cell repertoires in COVID-19. For the study at large: Specimens from acute and convalescent COVID-19 originated in the United States, Italy and Spain.

Sequencing was performed with immunoSEQ multiplex PCR; in TCRdb, only in-frame clones are kept and a portion is missing. Among about 170,000 clones, approximately 91% were seen once, and the ten largest hold more than 0.75%. With 3 bases removed from V and 8 bases from J, the gap between germline ends came to 27 bases. The CDR3 consists of 18 residues. Germline loops: CDR1 SGHRS, CDR2 YFSETQ. Participants were aged about 18 to 90 years from 20 to 30 US areas. Clinical history reported by participants formed the basis on which cohorts were assigned. Among Cohort 3 donors, those recovered had two negative PCRs, clearance, or symptom resolution.

This chain joins TRBV5-1 and TRBJ2-1; D perhaps matches TRBD1 (6 bases). The material sequenced was PBMCs or T cells enriched from blood (not recorded which). The source is a woman under 30 who had recovered from COVID-19. This chain's CDR3 is CASSSGPTPLVTGDEQFF. CDR3 nucleotides: TGCGCCAGCAGCTCGGGCCCGACACCCCTGGTGACAGGCGATGAGCAGTTCTTC.